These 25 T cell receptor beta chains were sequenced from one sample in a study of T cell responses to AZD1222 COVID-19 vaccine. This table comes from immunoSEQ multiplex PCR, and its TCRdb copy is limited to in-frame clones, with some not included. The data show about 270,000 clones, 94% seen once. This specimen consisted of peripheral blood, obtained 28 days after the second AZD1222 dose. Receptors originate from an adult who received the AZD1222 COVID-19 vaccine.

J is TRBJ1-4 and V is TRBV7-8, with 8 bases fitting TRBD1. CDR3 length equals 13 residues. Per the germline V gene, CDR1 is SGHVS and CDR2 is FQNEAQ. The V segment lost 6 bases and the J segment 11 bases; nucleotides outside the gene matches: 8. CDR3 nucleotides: TGTGCCAGCAGTTACGACAGGGGAGGGAAACTGTTTTTT. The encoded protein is CASSYDRGGKLFF. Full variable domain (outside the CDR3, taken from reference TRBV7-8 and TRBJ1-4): GAGVSQSPRYKVAKRGQDVALRCDPISGHVSLFWYQQALGQGPEFLTYFQNEAQLDKSGLPSDRFFAERPEGSVSTLKIQRTQQEDSAVYLCASSYDRGGKLFFGSGTQLSVL.

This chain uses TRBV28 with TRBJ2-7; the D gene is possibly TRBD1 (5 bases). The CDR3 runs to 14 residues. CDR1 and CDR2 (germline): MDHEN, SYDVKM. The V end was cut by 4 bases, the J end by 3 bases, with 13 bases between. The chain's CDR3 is CASSSPGQGYEQYF. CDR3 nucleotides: TGTGCCAGCAGTTCCCCCGGACAAGGCTACGAGCAGTACTTC. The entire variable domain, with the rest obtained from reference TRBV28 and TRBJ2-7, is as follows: DVKVTQSSRYLVKRTGEKVFLECVQDMDHENMFWYRQDPGLGLRLIYFSYDVKMKEKGDIPEGYSVSREKKERFSLILESASTNQTSMYLCASSSPGQGYEQYFGPGTRLTVT.

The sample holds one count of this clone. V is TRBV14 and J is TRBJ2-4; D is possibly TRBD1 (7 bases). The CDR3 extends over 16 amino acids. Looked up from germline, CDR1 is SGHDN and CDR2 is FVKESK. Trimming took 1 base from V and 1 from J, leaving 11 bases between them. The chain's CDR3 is CASSQVEGAAKNIQYF. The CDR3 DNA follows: TGTGCCAGCAGCCAAGTGGAGGGGGCGGCCAAAAACATTCAGTACTTC.

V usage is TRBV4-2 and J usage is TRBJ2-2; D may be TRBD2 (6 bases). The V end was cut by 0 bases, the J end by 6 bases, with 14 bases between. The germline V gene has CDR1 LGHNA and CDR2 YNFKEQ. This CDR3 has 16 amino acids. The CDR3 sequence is CASSQDKVGRPGELFF. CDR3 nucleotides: TGTGCCAGCAGCCAAGACAAGGTTGGGAGGCCCGGGGAGCTGTTTTTT.

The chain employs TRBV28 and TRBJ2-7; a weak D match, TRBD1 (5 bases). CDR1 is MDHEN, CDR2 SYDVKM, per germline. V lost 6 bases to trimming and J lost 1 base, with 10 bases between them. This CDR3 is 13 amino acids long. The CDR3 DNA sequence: TGTGCCAGCAGCCCCTGGACATCCTACGAGCAGTACTTC. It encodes CASSPWTSYEQYF.

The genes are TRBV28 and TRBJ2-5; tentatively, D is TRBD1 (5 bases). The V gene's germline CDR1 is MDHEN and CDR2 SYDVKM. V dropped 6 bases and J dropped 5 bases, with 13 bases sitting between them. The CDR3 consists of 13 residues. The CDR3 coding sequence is TGTGCCAGCAGCTACAGGTTCCGGGAGACCCAGTACTTC. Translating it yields CASSYRFRETQYF.

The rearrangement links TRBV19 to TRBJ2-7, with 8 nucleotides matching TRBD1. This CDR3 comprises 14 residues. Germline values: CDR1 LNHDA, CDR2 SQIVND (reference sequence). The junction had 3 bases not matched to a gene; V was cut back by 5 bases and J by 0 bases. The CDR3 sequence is CASSQQGVSYEQYF. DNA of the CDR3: TGTGCCAGTAGTCAACAGGGGGTCTCCTACGAGCAGTACTTC.

The CDR3 loop is CATSRDGQPRGYTF. CDR3 bases: TGTGCCACCAGCAGAGATGGACAGCCACGCGGCTACACCTTC. The chain joins TRBV15 to TRBJ1-2; D might be TRBD1 (6 bases). In germline, CDR1 is LNHNV, CDR2 YYDKDF (reference sequence). Trimming cost V 0 bases and J 8 bases, with 13 bases left between them. The CDR3 has 14 residues. The whole variable domain, filled in from reference TRBV15 and TRBJ1-2, reads DAMVIQNPRYQVTQFGKPVTLSCSQTLNHNVMYWYQQKSSQAPKLLFHYYDKDFNNEADTPDNFQSRRPNTSFCFLDIRSPGLGDTAMYLCATSRDGQPRGYTFGSGTRLTVV.

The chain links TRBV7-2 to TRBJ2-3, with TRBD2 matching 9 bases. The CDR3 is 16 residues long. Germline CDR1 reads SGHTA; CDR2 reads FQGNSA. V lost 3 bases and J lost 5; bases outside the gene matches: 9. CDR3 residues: CASSLRVAGDIDTQYF. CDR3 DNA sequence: TGTGCCAGCAGCTTGCGGGTAGCGGGAGATATAGATACGCAGTATTTT.

Here the CDR3 reads CASSPEGARHEQYF. The CDR3 bases are TGCGCCAGCAGCCCTGAGGGGGCCAGACACGAGCAGTACTTC. The rearrangement joins TRBV5-1 to TRBJ2-7; TRBD1 matches 7 bases. This CDR3 is built from 14 residues. Germline V gives CDR1 SGHRS, CDR2 YFSETQ. The V segment lost 4 bases and the J segment 5 bases; nucleotides outside the gene matches: 9.

CDR3 residues: CASTGGGAQSYEQYF. For the CDR3, the DNA is TGTGCCAGCACCGGTGGGGGTGCCCAATCCTACGAGCAGTACTTC. This chain connects TRBV28 to TRBJ2-7, with D tentatively TRBD1 or TRBD2 (5 bases each). CDR1 is MDHEN and CDR2 is SYDVKM in the germline V gene. The CDR3 length is 15 residues. The germline V and J ends were trimmed by 7 bases and 1 base, with 17 bases remaining between them.

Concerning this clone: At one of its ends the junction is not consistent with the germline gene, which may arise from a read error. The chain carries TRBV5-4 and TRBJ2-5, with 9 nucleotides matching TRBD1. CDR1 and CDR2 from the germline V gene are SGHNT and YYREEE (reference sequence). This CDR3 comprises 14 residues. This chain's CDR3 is CASNLTGGEETQYF. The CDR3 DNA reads TGTGCCAGCAACTTGACAGGGGGGGAAGAGACCCAGTACTTC.

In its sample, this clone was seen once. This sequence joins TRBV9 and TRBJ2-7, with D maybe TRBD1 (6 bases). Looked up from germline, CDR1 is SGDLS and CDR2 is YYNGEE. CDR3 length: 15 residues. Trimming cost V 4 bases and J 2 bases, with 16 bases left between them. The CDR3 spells CASSLTPDRTYEQYF. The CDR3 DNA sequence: TGTGCCAGCAGCCTTACCCCGGACAGAACCTACGAGCAGTACTTC.

This chain's CDR3 is CASRGAYNEQFF. For the CDR3, the DNA is TGTGCCAGCAGGGGTGCCTACAATGAGCAGTTCTTC. J is TRBJ2-1 and V is TRBV19, with a tentative D call TRBD1 (6 bases). CDR3 length: 12 residues. Deletions cut 9 bases from V and 2 bases from J, with 8 bases between. The germline CDR1 and CDR2 sequences are LNHDA and SQIVND (reference sequence).

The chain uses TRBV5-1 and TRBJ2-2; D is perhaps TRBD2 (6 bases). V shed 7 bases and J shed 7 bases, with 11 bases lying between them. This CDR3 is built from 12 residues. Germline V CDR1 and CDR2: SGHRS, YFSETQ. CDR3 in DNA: TGCGCCAGCGCCGGGCGGGGCGGGGAGCTGTTTTTT. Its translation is CASAGRGGELFF.

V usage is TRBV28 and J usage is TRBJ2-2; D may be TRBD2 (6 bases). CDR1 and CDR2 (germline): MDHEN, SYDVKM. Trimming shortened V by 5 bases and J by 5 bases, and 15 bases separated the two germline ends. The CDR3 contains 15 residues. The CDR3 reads CASSLYQGGTGELFF. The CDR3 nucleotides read TGTGCCAGCAGTCTCTATCAAGGAGGGACCGGGGAGCTGTTTTTT.

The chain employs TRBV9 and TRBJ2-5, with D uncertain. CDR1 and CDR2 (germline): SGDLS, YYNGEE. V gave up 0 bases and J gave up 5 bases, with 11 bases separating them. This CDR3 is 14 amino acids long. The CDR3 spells CASSVGVGSETQYF. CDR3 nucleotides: TGTGCCAGCAGCGTAGGGGTGGGGTCGGAGACCCAGTACTTC.

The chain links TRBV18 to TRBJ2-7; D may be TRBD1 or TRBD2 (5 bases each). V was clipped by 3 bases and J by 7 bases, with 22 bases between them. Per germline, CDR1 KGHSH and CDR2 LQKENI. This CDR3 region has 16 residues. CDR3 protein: CASSPPLQPGSGEQYF. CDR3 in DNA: TGTGCCAGCTCACCTCCTCTTCAGCCAGGGTCGGGAGAGCAGTACTTC.

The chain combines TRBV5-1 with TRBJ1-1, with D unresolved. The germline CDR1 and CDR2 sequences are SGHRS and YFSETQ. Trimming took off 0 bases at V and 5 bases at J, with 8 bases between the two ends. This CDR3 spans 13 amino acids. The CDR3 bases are TGCGCCAGCAGCTTGGACGCGGGGACTGAAGCTTTCTTT. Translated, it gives CASSLDAGTEAFF.

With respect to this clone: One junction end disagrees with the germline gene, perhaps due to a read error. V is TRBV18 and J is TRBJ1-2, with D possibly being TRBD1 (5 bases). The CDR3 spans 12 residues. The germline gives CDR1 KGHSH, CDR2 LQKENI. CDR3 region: CASSPRDYGYTF. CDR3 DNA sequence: TGTGCCAGCTCACCCAGGGATTATGGCTACACTTTC.

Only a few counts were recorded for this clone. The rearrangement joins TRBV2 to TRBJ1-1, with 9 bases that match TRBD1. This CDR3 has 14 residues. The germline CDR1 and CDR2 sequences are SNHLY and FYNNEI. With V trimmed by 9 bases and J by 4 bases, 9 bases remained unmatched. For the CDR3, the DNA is TGTGCCAGGGTAGACAGGGGGGTCGGCACTGAAGCTTTCTTT. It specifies CARVDRGVGTEAFF.

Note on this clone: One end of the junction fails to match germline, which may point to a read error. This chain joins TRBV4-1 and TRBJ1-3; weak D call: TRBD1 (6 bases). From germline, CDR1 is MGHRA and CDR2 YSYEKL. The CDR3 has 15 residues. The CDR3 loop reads CASSATGSAGDTIYF. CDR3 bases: TGCGCCAGCAGCGCCACAGGGTCGGCTGGAGACACCATATATTTT.

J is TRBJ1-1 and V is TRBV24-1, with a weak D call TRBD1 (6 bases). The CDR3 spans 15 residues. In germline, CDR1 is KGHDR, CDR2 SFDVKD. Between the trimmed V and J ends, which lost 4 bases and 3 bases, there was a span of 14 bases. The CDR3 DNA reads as TGTGCCACCAGTGACCCGACAGGCGGGGACACTGAAGCTTTCTTT. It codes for CATSDPTGGDTEAFF.

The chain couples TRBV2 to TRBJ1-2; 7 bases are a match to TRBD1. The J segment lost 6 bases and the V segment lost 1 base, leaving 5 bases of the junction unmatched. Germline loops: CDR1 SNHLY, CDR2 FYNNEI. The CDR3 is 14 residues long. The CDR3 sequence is CASSEGTGVNGYTF. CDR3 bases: TGTGCCAGCAGTGAAGGTACAGGGGTAAATGGCTACACCTTC.

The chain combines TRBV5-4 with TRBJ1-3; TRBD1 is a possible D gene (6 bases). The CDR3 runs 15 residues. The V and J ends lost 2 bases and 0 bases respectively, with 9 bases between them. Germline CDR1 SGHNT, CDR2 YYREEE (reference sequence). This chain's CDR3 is CASSLQGLSGNTIYF. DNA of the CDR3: TGTGCCAGCAGCTTACAGGGCCTCTCTGGAAACACCATATATTTT.